These 17 T cell receptor beta chains originate from one sample sequenced in a study of shared clonotypes between healthy human individuals. The protocol was immunoSEQ multiplex PCR, while the TCRdb copy is restricted to in-frame clones and leaves out a portion. The data show some 2.1 million clones, 85% to 95% seen once. The sample consisted of naive CD4+ T cells sorted from blood. As for subset: CD45RA+ positively selected. The receptors were sampled from a man between 18 and 29 years old in good health.

This clone was recorded once. V and J are TRBV5-1 and TRBJ2-5, with 10 positions matching TRBD2. J gave up 2 bases and V 5 bases, and 6 bases lay outside the gene matches. Germline values: CDR1 SGHRS, CDR2 YFSETQ. This CDR3 has 15 residues. This CDR3 is CASRPSGSSQETQYF. The CDR3 DNA is TGCGCCAGCAGACCTAGCGGGAGTAGTCAAGAGACCCAGTACTTC.

V usage is TRBV18 and J usage is TRBJ2-5, with 8 bases matching TRBD1. The CDR3 is 16 residues long. Germline trimming cut 3 bases from V and 4 bases from J; bases unmatched to any gene: 10. Germline CDR1 is KGHSH and CDR2 is LQKENI. DNA for the CDR3: TGTGCCAGCTCACCCCAGGTCGGACAGGGCCCAGAGACCCAGTACTTC. The encoded protein is CASSPQVGQGPETQYF.

The V gene is TRBV11-2, the J gene TRBJ2-1, with 7 bases matching TRBD2. The germline V gene encodes CDR1 SGHAT and CDR2 FQNNGV. Unmatched junction bases numbered 6, after V lost 4 bases and J lost 6 bases. CDR3 length: 14 amino acids. The CDR3 loop is CASSWAGESNEQFF. As DNA, the CDR3 is TGTGCCAGCAGCTGGGCGGGGGAAAGCAATGAGCAGTTCTTC.

The rearrangement uses TRBV10-1 and TRBJ1-2; 7 bases agree with TRBD1. This CDR3 is built from 15 residues. Germline lookup yields CDR1 WNHNN and CDR2 SYGVQD (reference sequence). Trimming at V came to 3 bases and at J to 2 bases, leaving 6 bases not matched to a gene. DNA of the CDR3: TGCGCCAGCAGTGACCCGCGGGACAGCAACTATGGCTACACCTTC. Translated: CASSDPRDSNYGYTF.

The CDR3 DNA is TGTGCCAGTAGTATAGGGTACGGCGCGGCAGATACGCAGTATTTT. The encoded protein is CASSIGYGAADTQYF. V and J are TRBV19 and TRBJ2-3, with unresolved D. Trimming left V 1 base short and J 4 bases short, with 12 bases between. This CDR3 is 15 amino acids long. Germline CDR1 and CDR2: LNHDA and SQIVND (reference sequence). Variable domain in full (rest from reference TRBV19 and TRBJ2-3): DGGITQSPKYLFRKEGQNVTLSCEQNLNHDAMYWYRQDPGQGLRLIYYSQIVNDFQKGDIAEGYSVSREKKESFPLTVTSAQKNPTAFYLCASSIGYGAADTQYFGPGTRLTVL.

The gene calls are TRBV2 and TRBJ1-5; unclear D gene. The V and J ends lost 4 bases and 2 bases respectively, with 9 bases between them. The CDR3 loop spans 14 amino acids. Germline CDR1 SNHLY, CDR2 FYNNEI. The CDR3, as DNA: TGTGCCAGCAGTGTTGGGGAAGGCAATCAGCCCCAGCATTTT. Translating gives CASSVGEGNQPQHF.

The chain has TRBV5-4 and TRBJ1-6; no clear D gene. CDR1 and CDR2 from the germline V gene are SGHNT and YYREEE (reference sequence). The CDR3 covers 15 residues. Between the trimmed V and J ends, which lost 2 bases and 1 base, there was a span of 7 bases. Written as DNA, the CDR3 is TGTGCCAGCAGCTTTGGAGGTTCCTATAATTCACCCCTCCACTTT. This translates into CASSFGGSYNSPLHF.

V is TRBV4-1 and J is TRBJ2-2; 7 bases line up with TRBD1. The CDR3 extends over 16 amino acids. Trimming removed 2 bases from V and 5 bases from J; junction bases left unmatched: 8. Germline CDR1 reads MGHRA; CDR2 reads YSYEKL. The CDR3 bases are TGCGCCAGCAGCCAACCGATACAGGGGCAAACCGGGGAGCTGTTTTTT. Encoded protein: CASSQPIQGQTGELFF.

In the case of this clone: Other DNA sequences in this specimen translate into the identical CDR3. The chain has TRBV15 and TRBJ1-1, with no clear D. The CDR3 loop spans 14 amino acids. The germline gives CDR1 LNHNV, CDR2 YYDKDF (reference sequence). Trimming left V 1 base short and J 1 base short, with 7 bases between. The CDR3 region is CATSRVERNTEAFF. The CDR3 DNA is TGTGCCACCAGCAGAGTCGAGAGGAACACTGAAGCTTTCTTT.

On this clone: Within the sample, other DNA sequences also encode this same CDR3. The V and J genes are TRBV30 and TRBJ2-7, with D perhaps assigned TRBD1 or TRBD2 (6 bases each). The CDR3 length is 12 residues. The V end lost 1 base, the J end lost 4 bases, and 8 bases lay between the germline ends. Germline V gives CDR1 GTSNPN, CDR2 SVGIG (reference sequence). For the CDR3, the DNA is TGTGCCTGGAGTGAAGGGGGGTACGAGCAGTACTTC. It specifies CAWSEGGYEQYF.

The chain uses TRBV5-4 and TRBJ1-4; no definite D call. CDR3 size: 12 residues. Germline lookup yields CDR1 SGHNT and CDR2 YYREEE (reference sequence). The germline V and J ends were trimmed by 2 bases and 5 bases, with 4 bases remaining between them. The CDR3 bases are TGTGCCAGCAGCTTTGCGAATGAAAAACTGTTTTTT. It translates to CASSFANEKLFF.

This chain uses TRBV7-2 with TRBJ1-3; D unresolved. Germline CDR1 SGHTA, CDR2 FQGNSA. CDR3 length: 13 amino acids. The germline V and J ends were trimmed by 6 bases and 4 bases, with 10 bases remaining between them. The CDR3 nucleotides read TGTGCCAGCAGGGACGCGGCGGGAAACACCATATATTTT. Residues: CASRDAAGNTIYF.

Notes on this clone: Sequence at one end of the junction differs from germline and may be a read error. The CDR3 coding sequence is TGTGCCAGCAGTTTAGTCCAGCTAGGAAACACCATGTATTTT. It is translated as CASSLVQLGNTMYF. The chain recombines TRBV28 with TRBJ1-3; D remains unclear. Per germline, CDR1 MDHEN and CDR2 SYDVKM. The CDR3 length is 14 residues. Using reference TRBV28 and TRBJ1-3 for the parts outside the CDR3, the full variable domain is DVKVTQSSRYLVKRTGEKVFLECVQDMDHENMFWYRQDPGLGLRLIYFSYDVKMKEKGDIPEGYSVSREKKERFSLILESASTNQTSMYLCASSLVQLGNTMYFGEGSWLTVV.

V usage is TRBV5-3 and J usage is TRBJ2-7, with 7 bases lining up with TRBD1. TRBV5-3 is known as an ORF, though its function is uncertain. The trim removed 7 bases at V and 4 bases at J, leaving 17 bases unmatched. This CDR3 region has 16 residues. Written as DNA, the CDR3 is TGTGCCAGAGAAAGCAAGACAGGGATAATCCTATACGAGCAGTACTTC. Protein: CARESKTGIILYEQYF.

This clone was recorded once. The rearrangement joins TRBV5-1 to TRBJ2-4; 7 positions match TRBD2. Germline CDR1 SGHRS, CDR2 YFSETQ. CDR3 length: 13 residues. V gave up 7 bases and J gave up 6 bases; unmatched junction bases: 7. The CDR3 nucleotides are TGCGCCAGCTCAATGGGGGGGACAAACATTCAGTACTTC. The encoded protein is CASSMGGTNIQYF.

In its sample, this clone was seen once. The V and J genes are TRBV6-6 and TRBJ2-5; D remains ambiguous. Trimming pared 5 bases from V and 3 bases from J, leaving 10 bases between. Germline V gene lookup returns CDR1 MNHNY and CDR2 SVGAGI (reference sequence). The CDR3 is 13 amino acids. CDR3 region: CASSPLGKETQYF. Here the CDR3 DNA reads TGTGCCAGCAGTCCCTTAGGGAAAGAGACCCAGTACTTC.

This chain uses TRBV7-2 with TRBJ2-1; 8 positions agree with TRBD2. The CDR3 contains 14 residues. Germline V gene data show CDR1 as SGHTA and CDR2 as FQGNSA. With V trimmed by 5 bases and J by 5 bases, 5 bases remained unmatched. The CDR3 loop reads CASSPGGNHNEQFF. CDR3 nucleotide sequence: TGTGCCAGCAGCCCGGGGGGGAATCACAATGAGCAGTTCTTC.